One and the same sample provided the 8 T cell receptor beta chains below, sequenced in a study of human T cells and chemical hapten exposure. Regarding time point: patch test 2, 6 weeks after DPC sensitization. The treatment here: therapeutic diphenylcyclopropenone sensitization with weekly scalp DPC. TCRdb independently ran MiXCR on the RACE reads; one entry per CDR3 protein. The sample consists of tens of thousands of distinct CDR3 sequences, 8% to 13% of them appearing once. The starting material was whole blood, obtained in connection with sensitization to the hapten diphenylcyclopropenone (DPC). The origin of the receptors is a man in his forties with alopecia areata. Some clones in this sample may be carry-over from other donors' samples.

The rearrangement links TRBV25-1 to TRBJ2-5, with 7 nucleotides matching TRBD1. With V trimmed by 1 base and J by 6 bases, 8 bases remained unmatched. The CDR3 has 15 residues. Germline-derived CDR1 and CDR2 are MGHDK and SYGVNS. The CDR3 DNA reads TGTGCCAGCAGTGAATTTAGGGGACAGCACCAGACCCAGTACTTC. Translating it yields CASSEFRGQHQTQYF.

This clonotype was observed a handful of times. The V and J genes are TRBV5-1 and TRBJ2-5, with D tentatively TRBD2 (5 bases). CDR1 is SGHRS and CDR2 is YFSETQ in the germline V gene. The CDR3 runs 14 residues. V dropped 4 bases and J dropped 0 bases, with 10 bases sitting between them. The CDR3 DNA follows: TGCGCCAGCAGCCCGGACGGGAACCAAGAGACCCAGTACTTC. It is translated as CASSPDGNQETQYF.

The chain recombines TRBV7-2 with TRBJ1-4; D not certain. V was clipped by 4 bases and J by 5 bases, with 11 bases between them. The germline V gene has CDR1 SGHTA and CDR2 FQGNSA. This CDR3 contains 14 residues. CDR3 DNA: TGTGCCAGCAGCTCCCCCCCGGAGAATGAAAAACTGTTTTTT. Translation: CASSSPPENEKLFF.

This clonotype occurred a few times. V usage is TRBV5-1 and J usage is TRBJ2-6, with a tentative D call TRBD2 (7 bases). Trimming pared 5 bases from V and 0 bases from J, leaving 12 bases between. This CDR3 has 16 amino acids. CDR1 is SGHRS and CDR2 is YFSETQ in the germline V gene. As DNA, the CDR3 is TGCGCCAGCAGTTTTAGGGGGGGCTCTGGGGCCAACGTCCTGACTTTC. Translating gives CASSFRGGSGANVLTF. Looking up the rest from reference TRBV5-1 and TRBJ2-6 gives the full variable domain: KAGVTQTPRYLIKTRGQQVTLSCSPISGHRSVSWYQQTPGQGLQFLFEYFSETQRNKGNFPGRFSGRQFSNSRSEMNVSTLELGDSALYLCASSFRGGSGANVLTFGAGSRLTVL.

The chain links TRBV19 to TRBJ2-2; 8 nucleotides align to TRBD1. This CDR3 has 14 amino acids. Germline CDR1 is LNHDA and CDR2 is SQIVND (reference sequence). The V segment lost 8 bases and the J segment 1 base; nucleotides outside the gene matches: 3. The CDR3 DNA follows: TGTGCCAGTGAAGGGACAGGGAACACCGGGGAGCTGTTTTTT. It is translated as CASEGTGNTGELFF.

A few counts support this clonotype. The CDR3 DNA sequence: TGTGCCAGCAGGGGGACAGGGACTAGCGGGAGTCAGTTCTTC. Translated: CASRGTGTSGSQFF. V usage is TRBV2 and J usage is TRBJ2-1, with 14 bases that match TRBD2. This CDR3 is 14 amino acids long. Germline V CDR1 and CDR2: SNHLY, FYNNEI. Trimming took 6 bases from V and 13 from J; bases not matched to a gene: 8.

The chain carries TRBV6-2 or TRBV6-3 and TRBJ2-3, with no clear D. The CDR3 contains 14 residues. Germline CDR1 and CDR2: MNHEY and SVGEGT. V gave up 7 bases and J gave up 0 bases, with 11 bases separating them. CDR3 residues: CASTRARSTDTQYF. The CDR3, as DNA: TGTGCCAGCACACGAGCTCGTAGCACAGATACGCAGTATTTT.

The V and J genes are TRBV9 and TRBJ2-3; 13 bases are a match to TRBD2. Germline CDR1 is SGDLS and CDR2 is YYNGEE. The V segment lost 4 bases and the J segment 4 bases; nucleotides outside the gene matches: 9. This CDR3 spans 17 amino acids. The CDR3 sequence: CASSPRTSGSLADTQYF. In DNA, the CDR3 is TGTGCCAGCAGCCCTAGGACTAGCGGGAGTTTGGCAGATACGCAGTATTTT.